A selection of T cell receptor beta chains follows, all from one sample in a study of blood T cells in healthy people across ages. From the 5' RACE reads, TCRdb called clonotypes with MiXCR, one entry per CDR3 protein. The table shows about 1.4 million distinct CDR3 sequences, with approximately 60% occurring only once. The sequenced sample consisted of blood. These receptors were obtained from a man aged 18 to 29 in good health. The CDR3 runs from the conserved cysteine through the conserved F or W. D genes are given only for firm matches. Clone size is shown for a subset of rows, as once, few, many or a class of expanded clone.

V	J	size	D	CDR3	DNA
TRBV7-2	TRBJ2-5	NA	TRBD2	CASSLAGTSLPETQYF	TGTGCCAGCAGCTTAGCCGGGACTAGTTTGCCAGAGACCCAGTACTTC
TRBV12-5	TRBJ2-3	few	TRBD1	CASGLGGQGAADTQYF	TGTGCTAGTGGTTTGGGGGGACAGGGGGCGGCAGATACGCAGTATTTT
TRBV29-1	TRBJ2-1	few	TRBD1	CSVDSQLDRENEQFF	TGCAGCGTTGACAGCCAGCTGGACAGGGAAAATGAGCAGTTCTTC
TRBV4-2	TRBJ2-5	NA	NA	CASSQAASGRETQYF	TGTGCCAGCAGCCAAGCTGCCAGCGGGCGAGAGACCCAGTACTTC
TRBV13	TRBJ2-7	NA	NA	CASSYLLGTEQYF	TGTGCCAGCAGCTACCTCCTTGGGACCGAGCAGTACTTC
TRBV6-1	TRBJ2-7	NA	NA	CASSPSAYRDYSSYEQYF	TGTGCCAGCAGTCCTTCCGCATACAGGGACTACAGCTCCTACGAGCAGTACTTC
TRBV7-2	TRBJ1-4	NA	TRBD1	CTSSSGRTGRANEKLFF	TGTACCAGCAGCTCAGGCCGGACAGGGCGAGCGAATGAAAAACTGTTTTTT
TRBV27	TRBJ2-1	once	NA	CASIGGVYNEQFF	TGTGCCAGCATAGGCGGGGTCTACAATGAGCAGTTCTTC
TRBV5-1	TRBJ1-1	NA	NA	CASRGGIEAFF	TGCGCCAGCAGGGGAGGGATTGAAGCTTTCTTT
TRBV11-2	TRBJ2-7	NA	TRBD1	CASSSPAGTGTEQYF	TGTGCCAGCAGCTCCCCGGCCGGGACAGGGACCGAGCAGTACTTC
TRBV24-1	TRBJ2-1	NA	NA	CATSVAANEQFF	TGTGCCACCAGTGTAGCGGCCAATGAGCAGTTCTTC
TRBV7-2	TRBJ2-3	NA	TRBD2	CASSLRSASGLTDTQYF	TGTGCCAGCAGCTTACGTTCGGCTAGCGGACTCACAGATACGCAGTATTTT
TRBV27	TRBJ2-7	many	TRBD1	CASSLTGGYEQYF	TGTGCCAGCAGTTTGACAGGGGGCTACGAGCAGTACTTC
TRBV4-1	TRBJ2-7	NA	NA	CASSQDGPSTGTYEQYF	TGCGCCAGCAGCCAAGATGGCCCCTCGACAGGCACATACGAGCAGTACTTC
TRBV12-3/TRBV12-4	TRBJ1-2	NA	TRBD1	CASRLITGGDGYTF	TGTGCCAGCAGATTGATTACAGGGGGAGATGGCTACACCTTC
TRBV9	TRBJ1-1	few	NA	CASGLDGEAFF	TGTGCCAGCGGGTTGGACGGTGAAGCTTTCTTT
TRBV20-1	TRBJ1-2	NA	NA	CSAPEGLKSTGMNGYTF	TGCAGTGCTCCCGAAGGTCTAAAATCGACAGGAATGAATGGCTACACCTTC
TRBV20-1	TRBJ1-2	NA	TRBD1	CSARTLDREGNCGYTF	TGCAGTGCTAGAACCTTAGACAGGGAAGGGAACTGTGGCTACACCTTC
TRBV10-2	TRBJ1-6	NA	NA	CATPETPLHF	TGCGCCACGCCCGAAACACCCCTCCACTTT
TRBV4-2	TRBJ2-5	NA	NA	CASSQASSLVQYF	TGTGCCAGCAGCCAAGCTAGCTCCCTCGTGCAGTACTTC
TRBV6-1	TRBJ2-2	NA	TRBD2	CASTTSGVNTGELFF	TGTGCCAGCACCACTAGCGGAGTGAACACCGGGGAGCTGTTTTTT
TRBV20-1	TRBJ1-5	NA	NA	CSARDQGDYSNQPQHF	TGCAGTGCTAGAGATCAAGGGGACTATAGCAATCAGCCCCAGCATTTT
TRBV4-1	TRBJ2-3	NA	TRBD2	CASSQDGGLGTDTQYF	TGCGCCAGCAGCCAAGATGGGGGACTAGGGACAGATACGCAGTATTTT
TRBV3-1	TRBJ1-2	NA	NA	CASSQYSGSNYGYTF	TGTGCCAGCAGCCAATATTCAGGGAGTAACTATGGCTACACCTTC
TRBV7-6	TRBJ2-7	once	TRBD1	CASSLGAGTGQTYEQYF	TGTGCCAGCAGCTTAGGAGCTGGGACAGGACAAACCTACGAGCAGTACTTC
TRBV5-1	TRBJ2-6	NA	NA	CASSLGPSSGANVLTF	TGCGCCAGCAGCTTGGGCCCCTCTTCTGGGGCCAACGTCCTGACTTTC
TRBV15	TRBJ2-1	NA	NA	CATSRARAYNEQFF	TGTGCCACCAGCAGAGCGAGGGCCTACAATGAGCAGTTCTTC
TRBV16	TRBJ2-4	NA	TRBD1	CASNSGGAGKNIQYF	TGTGCCAGCAACTCAGGGGGCGCAGGCAAAAACATTCAGTACTTC
TRBV7-2	TRBJ2-7	few	NA	CASSLGRSVEQYF	TGTGCCAGCAGCTTAGGAAGGTCAGTCGAGCAGTACTTC
TRBV29-1	TRBJ2-7	NA	TRBD2	CAILAGDYEQYF	TGCGCAATTCTAGCGGGGGACTACGAGCAGTACTTC
TRBV11-3	TRBJ2-2	NA	NA	CASRGRSGELFF	TGTGCCAGCAGGGGTCGGTCCGGGGAGCTGTTTTTT
TRBV27	TRBJ2-7	NA	TRBD2	CASSRKLATTYEQYF	TGTGCCAGCAGTCGGAAACTAGCGACTACCTACGAGCAGTACTTC
TRBV3-1	TRBJ1-2	few	NA	CASSQAQRAYGYTF	TGTGCCAGCAGCCAAGCACAGAGGGCCTATGGCTACACCTTC
TRBV13	TRBJ2-5	few	NA	CASSLRRKQETQYF	TGTGCCAGCAGCTTACGACGGAAACAAGAGACCCAGTACTTC
TRBV15	TRBJ1-4	NA	TRBD1	CATSRDREGEKLFF	TGTGCCACCAGCCGGGACAGGGAGGGTGAAAAACTGTTTTTT
TRBV12-3/TRBV12-4	TRBJ2-7	NA	NA	CASSFITYEQYF	TGTGCCAGCAGTTTTATCACCTACGAGCAGTACTTC
TRBV20-1	TRBJ1-6	NA	TRBD1	CSALDRVASPLHF	TGCAGTGCCCTCGACAGGGTAGCCTCACCCCTCCACTTT
TRBV7-2	TRBJ2-2	NA	TRBD2	CASSLGLAGGANTGELFF	TGTGCCAGCAGCTTAGGACTAGCGGGGGGTGCGAACACCGGGGAGCTGTTTTTT
TRBV20-1	TRBJ2-7	few	TRBD2	CSAITDSGRNNEQYF	TGCAGTGCTATAACAGATAGCGGGAGGAACAACGAGCAGTACTTC
TRBV27	TRBJ1-5	NA	TRBD1	CASSPGTDINQPQHF	TGTGCCAGCAGTCCCGGGACAGACATCAATCAGCCCCAGCATTTT
TRBV20-1	TRBJ2-5	once	NA	CRASFETQYF	TGCAGGGCTAGTTTCGAGACCCAGTACTTC
TRBV10-3	TRBJ2-5	NA	NA	CAISEDGRTIQETQYF	TGTGCCATCAGTGAGGACGGCAGGACCATCCAAGAGACCCAGTACTTC
TRBV7-8	TRBJ1-6	NA	NA	CASSPRTSFNSPLHF	TGTGCCAGCAGCCCCCGGACCTCGTTTAATTCACCCCTCCACTTT
TRBV20-1	TRBJ2-3	NA	TRBD2	CSARPLAGGVDTQYF	TGCAGTGCTAGACCCTTGGCGGGGGGAGTAGATACGCAGTATTTT
TRBV20-1	TRBJ2-7	once	NA	CSAWGGTDTYEQYF	TGCAGTGCCTGGGGGGGGACAGACACCTACGAGCAGTACTTC
TRBV6-2/TRBV6-3	TRBJ2-2	NA	TRBD1	CASSYGTGALNTGELFF	TGTGCCAGCAGTTACGGGACAGGGGCCCTGAACACCGGGGAGCTGTTTTTT
TRBV6-6	TRBJ2-2	NA	NA	CASRFRDTGELFF	TGTGCCAGCAGGTTCAGGGACACCGGGGAGCTGTTTTTT
TRBV13	TRBJ1-4	NA	NA	CASSSSKIATNEKLFF	TGTGCCAGCAGCTCCTCAAAGATTGCAACTAATGAAAAACTGTTTTTT